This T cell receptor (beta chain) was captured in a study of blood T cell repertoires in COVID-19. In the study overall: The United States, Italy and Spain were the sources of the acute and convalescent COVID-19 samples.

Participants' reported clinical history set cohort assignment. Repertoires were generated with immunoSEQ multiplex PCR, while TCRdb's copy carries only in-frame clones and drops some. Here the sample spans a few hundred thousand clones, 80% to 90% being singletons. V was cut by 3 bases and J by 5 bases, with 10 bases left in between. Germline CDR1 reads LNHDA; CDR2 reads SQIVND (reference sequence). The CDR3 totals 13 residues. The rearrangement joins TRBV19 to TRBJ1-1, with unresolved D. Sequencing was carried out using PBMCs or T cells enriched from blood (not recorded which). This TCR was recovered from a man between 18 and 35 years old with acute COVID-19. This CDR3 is CASSIGRMTEAFF. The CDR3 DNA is TGTGCCAGTAGTATTGGCAGGATGACTGAAGCTTTCTTT.